This T cell receptor beta chain was retrieved from a study of shared clonotypes between healthy human individuals. Study details: The composition of the donors was two women and a few men aged 18 to 49. Findings and caveats of the study: Compared with memory subsets, naive subsets generally had larger estimated richness. Depth of sequencing was expected to influence donor clonotype sharing.

The protocol was immunoSEQ multiplex PCR, while the TCRdb copy is restricted to in-frame clones and leaves out a portion. Of some 2.4 million clones listed, roughly 93% are singletons. This clone was picked up one time. The antigen remains unidentified. Per germline, CDR1 MNHEY and CDR2 SMNVEV (reference sequence). This CDR3 is 15 amino acids long. Trimming took 6 bases from V and 0 from J; bases not matched to a gene: 6. This TCR was recovered from a man younger than 35 in good health. Some clones in this sample may be carry-over from other donors' samples. Sample: naive CD4+ T cells from PBMCs. Subset noted: CD45RA+ positively selected. The chain employs TRBV27 and TRBJ1-1, with TRBD1 matching 8 bases. For the CDR3, the DNA is TGTGCCAGCAGGCGGACAGGGACCATGAACACTGAAGCTTTCTTT. Its translation is CASRRTGTMNTEAFF.